Listed here are 19 T cell receptor beta chains from one sample, sequenced in a study of T cell clonality in common variable immunodeficiency. Clones were read by immunoSEQ multiplex PCR, and TCRdb kept only the in-frame ones, dropping some. The sample contains approximately 44,000 clones, none of them singletons. Sequencing was done on a sample of peripheral blood mononuclear cells. Receptors originate from a person between 18 and 70 years old in good health.

This clone showed up many times. The observed sequence ends 3 residues before the CDR3 terminus, with the missing tail filled in from the germline J gene. The chain is built from TRBV7-8 and TRBJ2-5; 13 bases fit TRBD2. The CDR3 runs to 17 residues. V shed 1 base, J shed 2 bases, and the junction held 4 bases outside the gene matches. The germline V gene has CDR1 SGHVS and CDR2 FQNEAQ. The sequenced CDR3 bases are TGTGCCAGCAGCTTAGTCCTACTAGCGGGAGGGCAAGAGACC. This sequence encodes CASSLVLLAGGQET. The entire CDR3 protein reads CASSLVLLAGGQETQYF. Full variable domain (outside the CDR3, taken from reference TRBV7-8 and TRBJ2-5): GAGVSQSPRYKVAKRGQDVALRCDPISGHVSLFWYQQALGQGPEFLTYFQNEAQLDKSGLPSDRFFAERPEGSVSTLKIQRTQQEDSAVYLCASSLVLLAGGQETQYFGPGTRLLVL.

On this clone itself: The CDR3 end falls 3 residues outside the read, so it is completed with the germline J gene. This chain joins TRBV7-6 and TRBJ2-7; D remains ambiguous. Trimming removed 7 bases from V and 0 bases from J, with 10 bases in between. CDR3 size: 13 residues. Germline CDR1 is SGHVS and CDR2 is FNYEAQ. The sequenced part of the CDR3 DNA is TGTGCCAGCACCGACATGGGCTCCTACGAG. Its protein product is CASTDMGSYE. The CDR3 reads in full as CASTDMGSYEQYF.

This clone was seen at least ten times. The read falls 3 residues short of the CDR3 end, and the missing part is taken from the germline J gene. V usage is TRBV7-9 and J usage is TRBJ1-2; D gene unclear. The germline V and J ends were trimmed by 2 bases and 5 bases, with 6 bases remaining between them. Germline V gives CDR1 SEHNR, CDR2 FQNEAQ (reference sequence). The CDR3 runs to 12 residues. CDR3 DNA, as far as it was read: TGTGCCAGCAGCTTAATACTATATGGC. It yields the protein CASSLILYG. The CDR3 reads in full as CASSLILYGYTF.

As for this clone: The read ends 3 residues early relative to the CDR3; the germline J gene fills the gap. The V call is TRBV7-2, the J call TRBJ2-5, with TRBD2 as a possible D gene (5 bases). The V end was cut by 2 bases, the J end by 2 bases, with 12 bases between. The CDR3 sequence is 15 residues long. Germline CDR1 and CDR2: SGHTA and FQGNSA. The covered CDR3 bases are TGTGCCAGCAGCTTATACGAGCGGAGACAAGAGACC. It yields the protein CASSLYERRQET. The whole CDR3 sequence is CASSLYERRQETQYF.

Many counts were recorded for this clone. The DNA ends 3 residues before the CDR3 does, and the rest of the CDR3 is filled in from the germline J gene. This rearrangement joins TRBV29-1 to TRBJ1-4; D not certain. Germline V CDR1 and CDR2: SQVTM, ANQGSEA. This CDR3 comprises 14 residues. Trimming cost V 0 bases and J 3 bases, with 8 bases left between them. The DNA read from the CDR3 is TGCAGCGTTGAAGAAGGCAATGCTAATGAAAAA. Its protein is CSVEEGNANEK. The whole CDR3 region reads CSVEEGNANEKLFF.

This clone was counted ten times or more. The CDR3 goes on 3 residues after the read ends, and that part is filled in from the germline J gene. This chain uses TRBV5-1 with TRBJ2-1, with D perhaps TRBD2 (7 bases). Trimming removed 0 bases from V and 0 bases from J, with 10 bases in between. This CDR3 region has 16 residues. The germline V gene has CDR1 SGHRS and CDR2 YFSETQ. The DNA read from the CDR3 is TGCGCCAGCAGCTTGGAAGGGGGGGACTCCTACAATGAG. It translates to CASSLEGGDSYNE. The entire CDR3 protein reads CASSLEGGDSYNEQFF.

This clone appeared many times. Read data end 3 residues before the CDR3 end; the end is taken from the germline J gene. The chain joins TRBV7-8 to TRBJ2-3, with TRBD2 matching 8 bases. CDR3 length: 16 residues. Looked up from germline, CDR1 is SGHVS and CDR2 is FQNEAQ. V gave up 6 bases and J gave up 3 bases; unmatched junction bases: 11. This CDR3 reads CASRHVGGGGTDTQYF. CDR3 DNA, as far as it was read: TGTGCCAGCAGACATGTAGGAGGCGGGGGGACAGATACG.

This clone was seen ten or more times. The CDR3: CASSSTVSNQPQHF. CDR3 bases read: TGTGCCAGCAGCTCTACAGTAAGCAATCAGCCC. The V call is TRBV7-9, the J call TRBJ1-5; D call uncertain. The CDR3 end is not reached by the read, which stops 3 residues before it; the germline J gene fills it in. The CDR3 spans 14 residues. V shed 4 bases and J shed 1 base, with 8 bases lying between them. Germline V gene lookup returns CDR1 SEHNR and CDR2 FQNEAQ (reference sequence). The full variable domain, completed using reference TRBV7-9 and TRBJ1-5, is DTGVSQNPRHKITKRGQNVTFRCDPISEHNRLYWYRQTLGQGPEFLTYFQNEAQLEKSRLLSDRFSAERPKGSFSTLEIQRTEQGDSAMYLCASSSTVSNQPQHFGDGTRLSIL.

In this sample, this clone turned up many times. The read ends 3 residues shy of where the CDR3 ends; the end is completed using the germline J gene. The chain employs TRBV19 and TRBJ2-4; 7 nucleotides align to TRBD2. CDR1 is LNHDA and CDR2 is SQIVND in the germline V gene (reference sequence). V gave up 3 bases and J gave up 8 bases; unmatched junction bases: 4. This CDR3 region has 13 residues. Partial CDR3 DNA: TGTGCCAGTAGTATTGGCCTAGCGGACATT. It yields the protein CASSIGLADI. The CDR3 in its entirety is CASSIGLADIQYF.

This clone was counted many times. The CDR3 is CASSLAGKGYEQYF. The sequenced part of the CDR3 DNA is TGCGCCAGCAGCTTGGCAGGAAAAGGCTACGAG. This chain links TRBV5-1 with TRBJ2-7; D remains unclear. The read ends 3 residues early relative to the CDR3; the germline J gene fills the gap. Per germline, CDR1 SGHRS and CDR2 YFSETQ. Between the trimmed V and J ends, which lost 0 bases and 3 bases, there was a span of 10 bases. This CDR3 contains 14 residues.

This clone was counted between two and nine times. The CDR3 goes on 3 residues after the read ends, and that part is filled in from the germline J gene. The gene calls are TRBV5-1 and TRBJ1-1; possible D gene TRBD1, 6 bases. In germline, CDR1 is SGHRS, CDR2 YFSETQ. Trimming left V 4 bases short and J 1 base short, with 11 bases between. The CDR3 loop spans 14 amino acids. CDR3 in amino acids: CASSIRGSNTEAFF. The CDR3 bases that were read are TGCGCCAGCAGCATCAGGGGTTCGAACACTGAA.

A note on this clone: The read ends 3 residues early relative to the CDR3; the germline J gene fills the gap. The chain is built from TRBV7-2 and TRBJ1-2; unclear D gene. Germline loops: CDR1 SGHTA, CDR2 FQGNSA. This CDR3 is built from 15 residues. CDR3 DNA (partial): TGTGCCAGCAGCTTAGGTGAAGTAGCGAACTACGAC. Its protein product is CASSLGEVANYD. The full CDR3 protein is CASSLGEVANYDYTF.

This clone showed up many times. CDR3 in amino acids: CASSPRQETYEQYF. The CDR3 DNA, read in part, is TGCGCCAGCAGCCCCAGACAGGAAACCTACGAG. V and J are TRBV5-1 and TRBJ2-7; a possible D gene is TRBD1 (6 bases). The read is 3 residues too short to cover the CDR3 end, so that end is filled in from the germline J gene. The CDR3 consists of 14 residues. The V and J ends lost 4 bases and 2 bases respectively, with 13 bases between them. Looked up from germline, CDR1 is SGHRS and CDR2 is YFSETQ.

This clone has at least ten counts. The DNA ends 3 residues before the CDR3 does, and the rest of the CDR3 is filled in from the germline J gene. The rearrangement links TRBV19 to TRBJ2-7; 8 positions agree with TRBD1. From germline, CDR1 is LNHDA and CDR2 SQIVND (reference sequence). Losses at the gene ends were 7 bases for V and 3 bases for J; bases not matched to a gene: 17. This CDR3 is built from 17 residues. The CDR3 sequence is CASNVGQGKQKCYEQYF. CDR3 DNA (partial): TGTGCCAGTAACGTCGGACAGGGTAAGCAGAAATGCTACGAG.

This clone was seen at least ten times. The CDR3 goes on 3 residues after the read ends, and that part is filled in from the germline J gene. The V call is TRBV5-6, the J call TRBJ1-2; tentatively, D is TRBD1 (5 bases). Germline V gene data show CDR1 as SGHDT and CDR2 as YYEEEE. This CDR3 is built from 15 residues. The ends were cut back, 4 bases at V and 3 bases at J, with 16 bases in the middle. The CDR3 protein is CASSTRQKIYYGYTF. The CDR3 DNA, read in part, is TGTGCCAGCAGCACCCGACAGAAAATCTACTATGGC.

In this sample, this clone turned up many times. The CDR3 is cut off 3 residues early in the read; its end comes from the germline J gene. The chain employs TRBV5-1 and TRBJ1-1, with D possibly TRBD1 on 5 matching bases. Germline assignment: CDR1 SGHRS and CDR2 YFSETQ. The CDR3 covers 13 residues. The CDR3 sequence is CASSPDGGMKAFF. The DNA read from the CDR3 is TGCGCCAGCAGCCCCGATGGGGGGATGAAA. Full variable domain (outside the CDR3, taken from reference TRBV5-1 and TRBJ1-1): KAGVTQTPRYLIKTRGQQVTLSCSPISGHRSVSWYQQTPGQGLQFLFEYFSETQRNKGNFPGRFSGRQFSNSRSEMNVSTLELGDSALYLCASSPDGGMKAFFGQGTRLTVV.

Ten or more counts support this clone. The read terminates 3 residues ahead of where the CDR3 ends, so the germline J gene completes it. The V gene is TRBV14, the J gene TRBJ2-1; 8 bases fit TRBD1. The V gene end was trimmed by 1 base and the J gene end by 4 bases; junction bases not matched to a gene: 9. Germline lookup yields CDR1 SGHDN and CDR2 FVKESK. The CDR3 covers 17 residues. The sequenced CDR3 bases are TGTGCCAGCAGCCAAGGGACAGGGTTGGGCCGATACAATGAG. Amino acid sequence: CASSQGTGLGRYNE. The entire CDR3 sequence reads CASSQGTGLGRYNEQFF.

There are many counts of this clone. From the germline J gene comes the end of the CDR3, since the read stops 3 residues before it. The chain carries TRBV18 and TRBJ2-7; 7 nucleotides line up with TRBD2. The CDR3 has 14 residues. From germline, CDR1 is KGHSH and CDR2 LQKENI. The ends lost 3 bases at V and 2 bases at J; junction bases unmatched: 4. The CDR3 sequence is CASSPEGLPYEQYF. The sequenced part of the CDR3 DNA is TGTGCCAGCTCACCCGAGGGACTACCCTACGAG.

In regard to this clone: The observed sequence ends 3 residues before the CDR3 terminus, with the missing tail filled in from the germline J gene. The chain uses TRBV16 and TRBJ2-7, with a tentative D call TRBD1 (5 bases). CDR1 and CDR2 (germline): KGHSY, FQNENV. V dropped 1 base and J dropped 0 bases, with 10 bases sitting between them. This CDR3 contains 15 residues. The sequenced part of the CDR3 DNA is TGTGCCAGCAGCCAATTAGGGCAGGGCTCCTACGAG. It specifies CASSQLGQGSYE. The entire CDR3 protein is CASSQLGQGSYEQYF.